Following are 23 T cell receptor beta chains from one sample sequenced in a study of spatial heterogeneity in lung cancer. The time point here: sample taken at primary tumor resection. The study's findings and limits: Mutation counts in tumors were tracked by counts of expanded intratumoral alpha and beta TCRs.

These receptors lack a known antigen. TCRdb reprocessed the 5' RACE reads with MiXCR, giving one entry per CDR3 protein. Altogether approximately 11,000 distinct CDR3 sequences are present, around 5.2% being singletons, with the ten largest covering over 10%. The specimen comprised lung tumor tissue, sampled at surgery. Receptors originate from a male donor with early-stage non-small cell lung cancer.

This clonotype was recorded many times. In a library made to pick up alpha chains, this beta chain is a stray read with a size that means little. The chain recombines TRBV28 with TRBJ2-1, with 8 bases lining up with TRBD1. There are 15 residues in the CDR3. From germline, CDR1 is MDHEN and CDR2 SYDVKM. The trim removed 6 bases at V and 6 bases at J, leaving 10 bases unmatched. CDR3 sequence reads: CASRSGGSPVNEQFF. In nucleotides, the CDR3 is TGTGCCAGCAGGTCAGGGGGCTCCCCTGTCAATGAGCAGTTCTTC.

At least ten counts were recorded for this clonotype. This beta chain was picked up by a library intended for alpha chains and is off target, so its count carries little meaning. This chain links TRBV28 with TRBJ2-7; D unclear. V was cut by 4 bases and J by 0 bases, with 10 bases left in between. Germline assignment: CDR1 MDHEN and CDR2 SYDVKM. This CDR3 region has 14 residues. CDR3 protein: CASSSSLPSYEQYF. CDR3 bases: TGTGCCAGCAGTTCCTCGTTACCCTCCTACGAGCAGTACTTC.

A few counts support this clonotype. Found in a library prepared for alpha chains, this beta chain is an off-target read, and its abundance has little meaning. The CDR3 region is CASSRGVVGHYEQYF. DNA of the CDR3: TGCGCCAGCAGCCGCGGGGTGGTAGGGCACTACGAGCAGTACTTC. The V gene is TRBV4-1, the J gene TRBJ2-7, with D possibly matching TRBD2 (6 bases). This CDR3 is built from 15 residues. Between the trimmed V and J ends, which lost 4 bases and 3 bases, there was a span of 16 bases. CDR1 and CDR2 from the germline V gene are MGHRA and YSYEKL.

This clonotype showed up many times. This beta chain represents an off-target read in a library built for alpha chains; its size is of limited meaning. The chain joins TRBV11-2 to TRBJ2-5; 7 positions agree with TRBD1. CDR1 is SGHAT and CDR2 is FQNNGV in the germline V gene. The CDR3 is 15 amino acids. The V and J ends lost 6 bases and 1 base, in that order; junction bases with no gene match: 8. The CDR3 nucleotides read TGTGCCAGCAGAGGCTCACAGGGGTCCCAAGAGACCCAGTACTTC. Translating it yields CASRGSQGSQETQYF.

Within the sample, this clonotype is medium-sized. The library was built for alpha chains, so this beta chain is an off-target read and its size means little. The gene calls are TRBV28 and TRBJ1-2, with a possible D match to TRBD1 (6 bases). The length of the CDR3 is 15 residues. With 8 bases removed from V and 3 bases from J, the gap between germline ends came to 19 bases. Germline V lookup: CDR1 MDHEN, CDR2 SYDVKM. The CDR3 DNA reads as TGTGCCAGCGGTACAGGGTTGAGCCGATACTATGGCTACACCTTC. Encoded protein: CASGTGLSRYYGYTF.

The table lists this clonotype with many counts. Since it is a stray read in a library aimed at alpha chains, this beta chain has a size that is not meaningful. This sequence joins TRBV20-1 and TRBJ1-1; 7 bases align to TRBD1. Per the germline V gene, CDR1 is DFQATT and CDR2 is SNEGSKA (reference sequence). After removal of 4 bases from V and 0 bases from J, the junction contained 5 bases not matched to a gene. The CDR3 loop spans 14 amino acids. CDR3 in amino acids: CSANPGQMNTEAFF. CDR3 sequence (DNA): TGCAGTGCTAACCCGGGACAGATGAACACTGAAGCTTTCTTT.

This clonotype is large within its sample. Within a library made for alpha chains, this beta chain is off target, and its count is uninformative. The chain joins TRBV12-3 or TRBV12-4 to TRBJ1-1; tentatively, D is TRBD1 (5 bases). This CDR3 has 18 amino acids. The V end was cut by 3 bases, the J end by 4 bases, with 24 bases between. CDR3 sequence: CASSLRLPFWRGFTEAFF. DNA of the CDR3: TGTGCCAGCAGTTTGCGATTACCTTTTTGGCGGGGCTTCACTGAAGCTTTCTTT.

This clonotype was recorded many times. This beta chain was picked up by a library intended for alpha chains and is off target, so its count carries little meaning. V usage is TRBV20-1 and J usage is TRBJ1-2; D not resolved. Germline-derived CDR1 and CDR2 are DFQATT and SNEGSKA (reference sequence). CDR3 size: 10 residues. V lost 5 bases and J 3 bases, leaving 4 bases between the germline ends. The CDR3 reads CSAEDYGYTF. DNA of the CDR3: TGCAGTGCTGAGGACTATGGCTACACCTTC.

This clonotype was seen many times. Being off target in a library aimed at alpha chains, this beta chain has a size of little meaning. The chain combines TRBV28 with TRBJ1-3; D is unclear. Per germline, CDR1 MDHEN and CDR2 SYDVKM. CDR3 size: 15 residues. V lost 6 bases and J 0 bases, leaving 12 bases between the germline ends. CDR3 sequence: CASSRPLSSGNTIYF. CDR3 nucleotides: TGTGCCAGCAGCCGACCGCTGAGCTCTGGAAACACCATATATTTT.

This clonotype came up many times. For a library built for alpha chains, this beta chain is a stray read; little rests on its size. The genes are TRBV7-6 and TRBJ2-3; 7 bases fit TRBD2. CDR3 size: 15 residues. CDR1 is SGHVS and CDR2 is FNYEAQ in the germline V gene. J was trimmed by 3 bases and V by 5 bases; bases with no gene match: 8. CDR3 DNA sequence: TGTGCCAGCAGCGTTTCTAGCGGACAAACAGATACGCAGTATTTT. Its protein is CASSVSSGQTDTQYF.

This clonotype came up many times. Found in a library prepared for alpha chains, this beta chain is an off-target read, and its abundance has little meaning. The V and J genes are TRBV5-1 and TRBJ1-4; no reliable D call. The V gene lost 0 bases and the J gene lost 8 bases, with 14 bases spanning the gap. The CDR3 has 15 amino acids. CDR1 and CDR2 (germline): SGHRS, YFSETQ. The CDR3 nucleotides are TGCGCCAGCAGCTTGGACGGCACACGGCGGGAAAAACTGTTTTTT. Protein product: CASSLDGTRREKLFF.

By sample fraction, this clonotype is medium-sized (0.01 to 0.1%). A library prepared for alpha chains yielded this beta chain as an off-target read; its size is of little meaning. V is TRBV2 and J is TRBJ1-5; no reliable D call. Trimming stripped 6 bases from V and 3 bases from J, with 12 bases between. CDR1 is SNHLY and CDR2 is FYNNEI in the germline V gene. The length of the CDR3 is 14 residues. Written as DNA, the CDR3 is TGTGCCAGCAGCCGCGGACGGAACAATCAGCCCCAGCATTTT. Its translation: CASSRGRNNQPQHF.

Remarks on this clonotype: This beta chain appears as a stray read in a library generated for alpha chains; its size is not informative. The chain recombines TRBV28 with TRBJ2-5; the match to TRBD1 covers 12 bases. J was trimmed by 1 base and V by 2 bases; bases with no gene match: 2. Germline V gene data show CDR1 as MDHEN and CDR2 as SYDVKM. The CDR3 spans 16 residues. This CDR3 reads CASSLAGQGAQETQYF. CDR3 DNA sequence: TGTGCCAGCAGTTTAGCGGGACAGGGGGCCCAAGAGACCCAGTACTTC.

This clonotype has a count of ten or more. This beta chain lies outside the target of a library built for alpha chains; its clone size means little. CDR3 in DNA: TGTGCCAGTAGTAGAGGACTGTCAGATACGCAGTATTTT. Residues: CASSRGLSDTQYF. The gene calls are TRBV19 and TRBJ2-3; TRBD2 might be the D (5 bases). This CDR3 comprises 13 residues. CDR1 is LNHDA, CDR2 SQIVND, per germline (reference sequence). V lost 4 bases and J 4 bases, leaving 9 bases between the germline ends.

This clonotype was seen at least ten times. This beta chain came through as a stray read in a library set up for alpha chains, and its size says little. The rearrangement uses TRBV5-1 and TRBJ1-2; no definite D call. The V gene lost 5 bases and the J gene lost 3 bases, with 8 bases spanning the gap. This CDR3 is 12 amino acids long. Looked up from germline, CDR1 is SGHRS and CDR2 is YFSETQ. CDR3 bases: TGCGCCAGCAGGGACGTCTACTATGGCTACACCTTC. This gives the protein CASRDVYYGYTF.

This clonotype was seen ten or more times. This beta chain is a stray read from a library made for alpha chains; its abundance is not meaningful. The chain joins TRBV27 to TRBJ2-3, with 7 bases lining up with TRBD2. The germline CDR1 and CDR2 sequences are MNHEY and SMNVEV (reference sequence). The V and J ends lost 3 bases and 1 base, in that order; junction bases with no gene match: 10. The CDR3 consists of 17 residues. CDR3 in DNA: TGTGCCAGCAGTTTCATTCCTAGCGGTGGGGGCACAGATACGCAGTATTTT. Translated: CASSFIPSGGGTDTQYF.

In this sample, this clonotype turned up many times. A library prepared for alpha chains yielded this beta chain as an off-target read; its size is of little meaning. The rearrangement links TRBV29-1 to TRBJ2-5; D may match TRBD1 or TRBD2 (5 bases each). The germline V and J ends were trimmed by 4 bases and 4 bases, with 19 bases remaining between them. Per the germline V gene, CDR1 is SQVTM and CDR2 is ANQGSEA. The CDR3 spans 15 residues. In DNA form, the CDR3 reads TGCAGCGTTGCTCGGGACCCTACCGATTCAGAGACCCAGTACTTC. This codes for CSVARDPTDSETQYF.

This clonotype was detected many times. For a library built for alpha chains, this beta chain is a stray read; little rests on its size. The rearrangement joins TRBV7-2 to TRBJ1-2, with 9 positions matching TRBD1. V lost 1 base to trimming and J lost 5 bases; unmatched junction nucleotides: 2. The CDR3 totals 14 residues. Germline V gives CDR1 SGHTA, CDR2 FQGNSA. The CDR3 region is CASSLVDRGYGYTF. DNA of the CDR3: TGTGCCAGCAGCTTAGTGGACAGGGGTTATGGCTACACCTTC.

This clonotype is termed medium-sized (0.01 to 0.1%). This beta chain is an off-target read within a library intended for alpha chains, so its frequency means little. The rearrangement links TRBV12-3 or TRBV12-4 to TRBJ1-2, with 8 bases matching TRBD1. This CDR3 has 16 amino acids. J lost 1 base, V lost 3 bases, and 7 bases had no gene match. This chain's CDR3 is CASSLRYDRGNYGYTF. The CDR3 DNA reads as TGTGCCAGCAGTTTGCGGTATGACAGGGGTAACTATGGCTACACCTTC.

This clonotype was seen many times. This beta chain is an unintended read in a library built for alpha chains; its size means little. This chain joins TRBV18 and TRBJ1-1; D may be TRBD1 (5 bases). Trimming removed 3 bases at V and 8 bases at J, with 13 bases between. Germline-derived CDR1 and CDR2 are KGHSH and LQKENI. The CDR3 has 13 amino acids. The DNA of the CDR3 is TGTGCCAGCTCACCCCCCTGGGGGAAAGAAGCTTTCTTT. This encodes CASSPPWGKEAFF.

This clonotype was observed at least ten times. Because the library targeted alpha chains, this beta chain is an off-target read whose size means little. V usage is TRBV11-2 and J usage is TRBJ2-5; D is ambiguous. CDR3 length equals 12 residues. Germline assignment: CDR1 SGHAT and CDR2 FQNNGV. The germline V and J ends were trimmed by 5 bases and 3 bases, with 7 bases remaining between them. In DNA, the CDR3 is TGTGCCAGCAGCCATAGTGAAGAGACCCAGTACTTC. Translation: CASSHSEETQYF. The full variable domain, rest sourced from reference TRBV11-2 and TRBJ2-5, is EAGVAQSPRYKIIEKRQSVAFWCNPISGHATLYWYQQILGQGPKLLIQFQNNGVVDDSQLPKDRFSAERLKGVDSTLKIQPAKLEDSAVYLCASSHSEETQYFGPGTRLLVL.

Many counts were recorded for this clonotype. Since it is a stray read in a library aimed at alpha chains, this beta chain has a size that is not meaningful. This chain connects TRBV3-1 to TRBJ1-4, with D possibly matching TRBD1 (6 bases). V was clipped by 6 bases and J by 5 bases, with 10 bases between them. The CDR3 consists of 13 residues. In germline, CDR1 is LGHDT, CDR2 YNNKEL (reference sequence). CDR3 in amino acids: CASRDSANEKLFF. CDR3 bases: TGTGCCAGCAGGGACAGCGCGAATGAAAAACTGTTTTTT.

About this clonotype: A library made for alpha chains picked up this beta chain off target, so its size means little. V is TRBV27 and J is TRBJ1-2; D gene ambiguous. The V end lost 3 bases, the J end lost 6 bases, and 8 bases lay between the germline ends. Germline V gene sequence: CDR1 MNHEY, CDR2 SMNVEV (reference sequence). The CDR3 has 12 amino acids. The CDR3 region has the DNA TGTGCCAGCAGTTTGAAGGGTAATGGCTACACCTTC. It yields the protein CASSLKGNGYTF.